The present entry profiles one TCR beta chain with its context. The table lists this clone with many counts. The antigen it recognizes is unknown. No base quality information exists; no much larger clone differs at one position. This same CDR3 is encoded by further DNA sequences in the sample. Libraries were built with PCR. The reads were generated on an Illumina HiSeq 4000. High-throughput sequencing was used to profile the CDR3 region of the TCR beta-chain in every patient. Per the authors' processing: CDR3 differences across clinicopathological groups were used to build a classifier for discriminating distant-metastatic papillary thyroid cancer patients. To measure repertoire diversity the researchers used the Shannon index, while the Morisita-Horn index served to gauge how similar the tumor and blood repertoires were. TCRdb reprocessed the public reads (quality trimming at Q25 with fastp, clone calling with MiXCR) and kept in-frame beta chains. TCRdb assigned the V and J calls; the authors' analysis was not used. The sample table lists more than 65,000 clones, approximately 15% of them with a count of one. Less than 8.5% of the sample is taken by the ten largest.

There are 12 amino acids in the CDR3, from cysteine to phenylalanine inclusive. The sequence is cut down to CDR3 DNA, 36 bases in frame from base 1. The germline ends are 13 bases apart after V is trimmed by 4 bases and J by 10 bases. Sequences SGHDN (CDR1) and FVKESK (CDR2) are obtained from the germline V gene. The data belong to a study of metastatic and nonmetastatic thyroid tumors (dated by TCRdb to 2018 to 2021). Concerning the study at large: Repertoires were compared across peripheral blood and tumor or nodule tissue samples from malignant and benign thyroid patients.

No treatment had been received by any patient before thyroid surgery. Using T-cell receptor beta sequencing, the researchers looked back retrospectively at clinical samples from patients, gathered between the early 2010s and the late 2010s. Beyond this particular receptor, the publication reports: In both blood and tumor samples, malignant tumors were reported to have significantly higher TCR beta diversity than benign nodules.

The chain links TRBV14 with TRBJ1-1, with TRBD1 tentatively as D gene (5 bases match). This receptor was identified in a male donor with papillary thyroid cancer or a benign thyroid nodule (not recorded which). Some clones in this sample may be carry-over from other donors' samples. The sequencing input was blood. The CDR3: CASSLAGRGAFF. The DNA is TGTGCCAGCAGCCTTGCAGGGCGGGGAGCTTTCTTT. Extended through the reference TRBV14 and TRBJ1-1 proteins, this CDR3 yields the full variable domain: EAGVTQFPSHSVIEKGQTVTLRCDPISGHDNLYWYRRVMGKEIKFLLHFVKESKQDESGMPNNRFLAERTGGTYSTLKVQPAELEDSGVYFCASSLAGRGAFFGQGTRLTVV.